What follows are 25 T cell receptor beta chains derived from one specimen sequenced in a study of identical twins' blood T cells. Via MiXCR, TCRdb re-called the 5' RACE reads, giving one row per CDR3 protein. The sample lists 350,000 to 400,000 distinct CDR3 sequences, about 28% occurring once. The sequenced sample was PBMCs. Receptors were obtained from a woman between 18 and 50 years old in good health.

The rearrangement uses TRBV4-3 and TRBJ1-2; D unresolved. Germline CDR1 reads LGHNA; CDR2 reads YSLEER. The V end was cut by 5 bases, the J end by 9 bases, with 19 bases between. The CDR3 runs 14 residues. The CDR3 protein is CASSTLSPFERYTF. The CDR3 bases are TGCGCCAGCAGCACCCTATCTCCCTTTGAGCGCTACACCTTC.

This clonotype was seen only a few times. This chain links TRBV5-6 with TRBJ2-1; possibly TRBD1 for D (6 bases). Germline CDR1 and CDR2: SGHDT and YYEEEE. Between the trimmed V and J ends, which lost 3 bases and 0 bases, there was a span of 13 bases. There are 16 residues in the CDR3. The chain's CDR3 is CASSWNRGNSYNEQFF. The CDR3 region has the DNA TGTGCCAGCAGCTGGAATAGGGGGAACTCCTACAATGAGCAGTTCTTC. Looking up the rest from reference TRBV5-6 and TRBJ2-1 gives the full variable domain: DAGVTQSPTHLIKTRGQQVTLRCSPKSGHDTVSWYQQALGQGPQFIFQYYEEEERQRGNFPDRFSGHQFPNYSSELNVNALLLGDSALYLCASSWNRGNSYNEQFFGPGTRLTVL.

This clonotype was picked up a small number of times. This chain uses TRBV6-6 with TRBJ1-1; weak D call: TRBD1 (6 bases). CDR1 and CDR2 from the germline V gene are MNHNY and SVGAGI (reference sequence). This CDR3 contains 15 residues. V gave up 0 bases and J gave up 4 bases, with 12 bases separating them. The CDR3 coding sequence is TGTGCCAGCAGTTACTCGTACAGGGCGAGCACTGAAGCTTTCTTT. Translating gives CASSYSYRASTEAFF.

This chain links TRBV11-2 with TRBJ1-1, with D unclear. The CDR3 contains 13 residues. Between the trimmed V and J ends, which lost 6 bases and 2 bases, there was a span of 10 bases. Germline assignment: CDR1 SGHAT and CDR2 FQNNGV. The DNA for the CDR3 is TGTGCCAGCAGGAACACGGGAAACACTGAAGCTTTCTTT. Translation gives CASRNTGNTEAFF. The complete variable domain, with remaining parts taken from reference TRBV11-2 and TRBJ1-1, reads EAGVAQSPRYKIIEKRQSVAFWCNPISGHATLYWYQQILGQGPKLLIQFQNNGVVDDSQLPKDRFSAERLKGVDSTLKIQPAKLEDSAVYLCASRNTGNTEAFFGQGTRLTVV.

This chain uses TRBV6-5 with TRBJ2-1; 10 bases are shared with TRBD2. This CDR3 spans 14 amino acids. The V segment lost 4 bases and the J segment 6 bases; nucleotides outside the gene matches: 3. The V gene's germline CDR1 is MNHEY and CDR2 SVGAGI. The DNA of the CDR3 is TGTGCCAGCAGTTTCCGGACTAGCGGCAATGAGCAGTTCTTC. This codes for CASSFRTSGNEQFF.

In regard to this clonotype: An end of the junction differs from the germline gene, which may be a read error. The rearrangement links TRBV27 to TRBJ1-2; tentatively, D is TRBD1 (6 bases). CDR3 length: 12 amino acids. From germline, CDR1 is MNHEY and CDR2 SMNVEV (reference sequence). CDR3 coding DNA: TGTGCCGGCAGTTTAAGGGGGAGAGGCTACACCTTC. Protein: CAGSLRGRGYTF.

Comment on this clonotype: This may arise from a read error, as a much more abundant clone is one base away. The V gene is TRBV29-1, the J gene TRBJ2-7; no reliable D call. This CDR3 comprises 13 residues. V shed 0 bases and J shed 5 bases, with 11 bases lying between them. Germline CDR1 and CDR2: SQVTM and ANQGSEA. The CDR3 bases are TGCAGCGTTGAAGATACAAGGTCCCACGAGCAGTACTTC. Translating it yields CSVEDTRSHEQYF.

This clonotype has just a few counts. The V and J genes are TRBV29-1 and TRBJ2-1; possibly TRBD2 for D (6 bases). Germline CDR1 SQVTM, CDR2 ANQGSEA. V was pared by 5 bases and J by 1 base, with 9 bases between. CDR3 length: 13 amino acids. CDR3 DNA: TGCAGCGTTTTGCGGGGATCCTACAATGAGCAGTTCTTC. Protein product: CSVLRGSYNEQFF.

This clonotype was seen more than once but under ten times. J is TRBJ1-5 and V is TRBV7-2, with D tentatively TRBD1 (5 bases). The CDR3 sequence is 15 residues long. Germline V gene data show CDR1 as SGHTA and CDR2 as FQGNSA. The V and J ends lost 4 bases and 1 base respectively, with 11 bases between them. The CDR3 here is CASSSAPGSNQPQHF. The DNA of the CDR3 is TGTGCCAGCAGCTCTGCCCCAGGGAGCAATCAGCCCCAGCATTTT. Full variable domain (remainder filled in from reference TRBV7-2 and TRBJ1-5): GAGVSQSPSNKVTEKGKDVELRCDPISGHTALYWYRQSLGQGLEFLIYFQGNSAPDKSGLPSDRFSAERTGGSVSTLTIQRTQQEDSAVYLCASSSAPGSNQPQHFGDGTRLSIL.

The chain is built from TRBV18 and TRBJ1-3; tentatively, D is TRBD1 (6 bases). The CDR3 is 17 amino acids. Trimming cost V 4 bases and J 4 bases, with 20 bases left between them. Germline V lookup: CDR1 KGHSH, CDR2 LQKENI. The DNA for the CDR3 is TGTGCCAGCTCACGTTTGAAGGACAGCACTCTCGGAAACACCATATATTTT. Encoded protein: CASSRLKDSTLGNTIYF.

The table lists this clonotype with many counts. This chain joins TRBV29-1 and TRBJ1-3; D is possibly TRBD1 (6 bases). The CDR3 runs to 13 residues. V was cut by 7 bases and J by 4 bases, with 14 bases left in between. CDR1 SQVTM and CDR2 ANQGSEA come from the germline V gene. This chain's CDR3 is CSAGGARGNTIYF. CDR3 DNA: TGCAGCGCTGGGGGCGCGAGGGGAAACACCATATATTTT.

The chain joins TRBV29-1 to TRBJ2-3, with 11 bases fitting TRBD1. Germline V lookup: CDR1 SQVTM, CDR2 ANQGSEA. The CDR3 has 14 amino acids. After removal of 7 bases from V and 2 bases from J, the junction contained 5 bases not matched to a gene. CDR3 DNA: TGCAGCGCGAGGGACAGGGGGTACACAGATACGCAGTATTTT. It is translated as CSARDRGYTDTQYF.

For the CDR3, the DNA is TGTGCCAGCAGCAAAATTTGGCCTAGTGGCACAGATTTGAACACTGAAGCTTTCTTT. Its protein is CASSKIWPSGTDLNTEAFF. The V call is TRBV21-1, the J call TRBJ1-1. TRBV21-1 is annotated as a pseudogene. This CDR3 comprises 19 residues.

The V gene is TRBV20-1, the J gene TRBJ2-1; tentatively, D is TRBD1 (6 bases). Looked up from germline, CDR1 is DFQATT and CDR2 is SNEGSKA (reference sequence). Trimming removed 3 bases at V and 10 bases at J, with 13 bases between. The CDR3 contains 12 residues. The DNA of the CDR3 is TGCAGTGCTAGGGGGGCCCCTTTAGAGCAGTTCTTC. Amino acids: CSARGAPLEQFF.

This chain links TRBV7-9 with TRBJ1-5; no reliable D call. Trimming pared 4 bases from V and 4 bases from J, leaving 14 bases between. Per the germline V gene, CDR1 is SEHNR and CDR2 is FQNEAQ (reference sequence). CDR3 length: 15 amino acids. CDR3 residues: CASSSSDLGNQPQHF. The CDR3 nucleotides are TGTGCCAGCAGCTCTTCGGACCTTGGGAATCAGCCCCAGCATTTT.

The chain is built from TRBV5-4 and TRBJ2-2; D is perhaps TRBD2 (6 bases). V was trimmed by 3 bases and J by 4 bases, leaving 16 bases between them. The CDR3 runs to 16 residues. From germline, CDR1 is SGHNT and CDR2 YYREEE (reference sequence). The DNA for the CDR3 is TGTGCCAGCAGCTCAGGGAGGCGGGGCTTCACCGGGGAGCTGTTTTTT. Translating it yields CASSSGRRGFTGELFF.

J is TRBJ2-1 and V is TRBV14, with 9 bases identical to TRBD1. V lost 1 base and J lost 9; bases outside the gene matches: 10. CDR1 is SGHDN, CDR2 FVKESK, per germline. The CDR3 covers 16 residues. In DNA, the CDR3 is TGTGCCAGCAGCCAAGCCGGGACAGGGCTTCTTGGTGAGCAGTTCTTC. This gives the protein CASSQAGTGLLGEQFF.

The chain uses TRBV27 and TRBJ2-5; D unresolved. The germline V gene has CDR1 MNHEY and CDR2 SMNVEV (reference sequence). This CDR3 comprises 15 residues. Trimming cost V 1 base and J 1 base, with 10 bases left between them. CDR3 sequence: CASSLLGHRQETQYF. The CDR3 DNA is TGTGCCAGCAGTTTATTAGGGCACCGCCAAGAGACCCAGTACTTC.

There are a few counts of this clonotype. The V call is TRBV19, the J call TRBJ1-3; no clear D. The CDR3 totals 14 residues. Germline CDR1 LNHDA, CDR2 SQIVND (reference sequence). Trimming removed 9 bases from V and 1 base from J, with 13 bases in between. The CDR3 is CASPSVGSGNTIYF. CDR3 sequence (DNA): TGTGCCAGCCCCTCGGTCGGTTCTGGAAACACCATATATTTT.

This clonotype appeared a few times. The chain joins TRBV7-9 to TRBJ1-1, with a weak D call TRBD1 (5 bases). This CDR3 region has 15 residues. V lost 11 bases and J 10 bases, leaving 29 bases between the germline ends. Germline V gene data show CDR1 as SEHNR and CDR2 as FQNEAQ (reference sequence). For the CDR3, the DNA is TGTGCCGGGGGAGACGGACACGATACCTTACGAAGAGCTTTCTTT. It is translated as CAGGDGHDTLRRAFF. The full variable domain, its missing parts supplied by reference TRBV7-9 and TRBJ1-1, is DTGVSQNPRHKITKRGQNVTFRCDPISEHNRLYWYRQTLGQGPEFLTYFQNEAQLEKSRLLSDRFSAERPKGSFSTLEIQRTEQGDSAMYLCAGGDGHDTLRRAFFGQGTRLTVV.

This sequence joins TRBV7-3 and TRBJ2-3; 7 nucleotides agree with TRBD2. CDR1 SGHTA and CDR2 FQGTGA come from the germline V gene. There are 15 residues in the CDR3. The ends lost 2 bases at V and 3 bases at J; junction bases unmatched: 5. CDR3 nucleotides: TGTGCCAGCAGCTTACAAGCGGGGAGAACAGATACGCAGTATTTT. Its translation: CASSLQAGRTDTQYF.

This clonotype showed up just a few times. The chain has TRBV29-1 and TRBJ2-1; D uncertain. The germline CDR1 and CDR2 sequences are SQVTM and ANQGSEA. With 7 bases removed from V and 0 bases from J, the gap between germline ends came to 19 bases. The CDR3 loop spans 16 amino acids. The CDR3 reads CSGTALEPSSYNEQFF. The CDR3 DNA follows: TGCAGCGGGACGGCTCTCGAACCTAGCTCCTACAATGAGCAGTTCTTC.

The table lists this clonotype with a few counts. In DNA, the CDR3 is TGCAGCGTTGAAAAAGCGAGTACGGGCATTCCTGTTAATCAGCCCCAGCATTTT. As protein: CSVEKASTGIPVNQPQHF. This rearrangement joins TRBV29-1 to TRBJ1-5; D unresolved. The germline gives CDR1 SQVTM, CDR2 ANQGSEA. V shed 2 bases and J shed 4 bases, with 24 bases lying between them. The CDR3 length is 18 residues.

In its sample, this clonotype was seen a few times. This chain links TRBV3-1 with TRBJ1-1; D call uncertain. This CDR3 has 12 amino acids. Per the germline V gene, CDR1 is LGHDT and CDR2 is YNNKEL (reference sequence). V was shortened by 8 bases and J by 5 bases, with 12 bases between the two germline ends. The CDR3 region has the DNA TGTGCCAGCTGTATCGACGGTACTGAAGCTTTCTTT. The encoded protein is CASCIDGTEAFF.

The genes are TRBV15 and TRBJ2-2; D is ambiguous. The CDR3 sequence is 14 residues long. Trimming removed 0 bases at V and 5 bases at J, with 7 bases between. Germline V gives CDR1 LNHNV, CDR2 YYDKDF (reference sequence). Here the CDR3 reads CATSREVTTGELFF. The CDR3 nucleotides read TGTGCCACCAGCAGAGAAGTTACGACCGGGGAGCTGTTTTTT. Variable domain in full (rest from reference TRBV15 and TRBJ2-2): DAMVIQNPRYQVTQFGKPVTLSCSQTLNHNVMYWYQQKSSQAPKLLFHYYDKDFNNEADTPDNFQSRRPNTSFCFLDIRSPGLGDTAMYLCATSREVTTGELFFGEGSRLTVL.